The 10 T cell receptor beta chains below come from one sample, sequenced in a study of blood T cells in healthy people across ages. Using a J-beta primer mix together with a sample-barcoded 5' primer, a second PCR was run for roughly 6 to 11 cycles. MiXCR, run by TCRdb on the 5' RACE reads, gives a single entry per CDR3 protein. The table includes fewer than 600,000 distinct CDR3 sequences, roughly a quarter detected once. The same sample was also studied in work on T cells of mothers and their children.

Sequenced: blood. These receptors all come from a boy aged 2 to 10 in good health.

J is TRBJ1-1 and V is TRBV5-5; D is unresolved. Trimming removed 4 bases at V and 7 bases at J, with 14 bases between. Germline CDR1 and CDR2: SGHKS and YYEKEE (reference sequence). The CDR3 runs 13 residues. This CDR3 is CASSSLGRYEAFF. DNA of the CDR3: TGTGCCAGCAGCAGCCTAGGACGGTATGAAGCTTTCTTT. The full variable domain, completed using reference TRBV5-5 and TRBJ1-1, is DAGVTQSPTHLIKTRGQQVTLRCSPISGHKSVSWYQQVLGQGPQFIFQYYEKEERGRGNFPDRFSARQFPNYSSELNVNALLLGDSALYLCASSSLGRYEAFFGQGTRLTVV.

The rearrangement links TRBV10-2 to TRBJ2-1, with D hard to call. Trimming took off 2 bases at V and 3 bases at J, with 5 bases between the two ends. Germline loops: CDR1 WSHSY, CDR2 SAAADI. The CDR3 has 13 amino acids. CDR3: CASSEGDYNEQFF. Here the CDR3 DNA reads TGCGCCAGCAGTGAGGGGGACTACAATGAGCAGTTCTTC.

This clonotype was counted only a few times. The chain recombines TRBV7-2 with TRBJ1-5; D is unresolved. The CDR3 length is 12 residues. Germline V CDR1 and CDR2: SGHTA, FQGNSA. The ends were cut back, 5 bases at V and 5 bases at J, with 7 bases in the middle. The CDR3 bases are TGTGCCAGCAGCAGCTCGGATCAGCCCCAGCATTTT. As protein: CASSSSDQPQHF.

This clonotype showed up just a few times. This chain links TRBV27 with TRBJ1-2; D gene ambiguous. This CDR3 region has 14 residues. Trimming took 5 bases from V and 7 from J, leaving 17 bases between them. Germline V lookup: CDR1 MNHEY, CDR2 SMNVEV (reference sequence). CDR3 sequence: CASSPVGGIGGYTF. The CDR3 DNA follows: TGTGCCAGCAGTCCTGTGGGAGGGATTGGTGGCTACACCTTC.

The genes are TRBV4-1 and TRBJ2-7, with 7 bases aligning to TRBD1. Trimming cost V 0 bases and J 7 bases; bases outside gene matches: 9. CDR1 MGHRA and CDR2 YSYEKL come from the germline V gene. This CDR3 is built from 15 residues. CDR3 nucleotide sequence: TGCGCCAGCAGCCAAGATGACAGGGAGACGGGGGAGCAGTACTTC. Encoded protein: CASSQDDRETGEQYF.

The chain employs TRBV5-1 and TRBJ1-5; TRBD1 matches 11 bases. Germline assignment: CDR1 SGHRS and CDR2 YFSETQ. This CDR3 has 16 residues. V was clipped by 4 bases and J by 3 bases; unmatched bases: 6. The CDR3 DNA reads TGCGCCAGCAGCAGAGGGACAGGGGGTATCAATCAGCCCCAGCATTTT. Translation: CASSRGTGGINQPQHF.

V and J are TRBV29-1 and TRBJ2-7; the match to TRBD1 covers 7 bases. Looked up from germline, CDR1 is SQVTM and CDR2 is ANQGSEA. CDR3 length: 13 residues. J gave up 0 bases and V 2 bases, and 1 base lay outside the gene matches. CDR3 nucleotide sequence: TGCAGCGTTGAACAGGGGGACTCCTACGAGCAGTACTTC. Encoded protein: CSVEQGDSYEQYF.

This clonotype was counted many times. The chain links TRBV9 to TRBJ1-5; no firm D call. This CDR3 is 13 amino acids long. Germline V gives CDR1 SGDLS, CDR2 YYNGEE. V lost 5 bases to trimming and J lost 0 bases, with 6 bases between them. The chain's CDR3 is CASSSDSNQPQHF. CDR3 bases: TGTGCCAGCAGTTCAGATAGCAATCAGCCCCAGCATTTT. Complete variable domain (other parts from reference TRBV9 and TRBJ1-5): DSGVTQTPKHLITATGQRVTLRCSPRSGDLSVYWYQQSLDQGLQFLIQYYNGEERAKGNILERFSAQQFPDLHSELNLSSLELGDSALYFCASSSDSNQPQHFGDGTRLSIL.

The table lists this clonotype with a few counts. The V gene is TRBV20-1, the J gene TRBJ2-5; D is unresolved. The germline gives CDR1 DFQATT, CDR2 SNEGSKA (reference sequence). The V and J ends lost 0 bases and 0 bases respectively, with 14 bases between them. The CDR3 loop spans 16 amino acids. This CDR3 is CSAREVAGRHQETQYF. The CDR3 coding sequence is TGCAGTGCTAGAGAAGTAGCCGGGCGACACCAAGAGACCCAGTACTTC.

This clonotype was observed a handful of times. The gene calls are TRBV9 and TRBJ2-2, with D perhaps TRBD1 or TRBD2 (5 bases each). V shed 7 bases and J shed 6 bases, with 10 bases lying between them. This CDR3 spans 12 amino acids. The V gene's germline CDR1 is SGDLS and CDR2 YYNGEE. CDR3 in amino acids: CASGGRPGELFF. Here the CDR3 DNA reads TGTGCCAGCGGGGGTCGGCCCGGGGAGCTGTTTTTT.